The clone carrying this TCR beta chain was found many times. 5'RACE generated cDNA with 10-nucleotide random UMIs. One entry per CDR3 protein results from TCRdb running MiXCR on the 5' RACE reads. The repertoire holds tens of thousands of distinct CDR3 sequences, with about 9.3% as singletons. The data stem from a study of neurological immune-mediated disorders. The CDR3 loop spans 16 amino acids. Germline-derived CDR1 and CDR2 are KGHSH and LQKENI. The V gene lost 0 bases and the J gene lost 4 bases, with 15 bases spanning the gap. This TCR derives from a man aged 35 to 55 in good health. Sequenced input: PBMCs. J is TRBJ1-1 and V is TRBV18, with D possibly being TRBD1 (5 bases). CDR3 loop: CASSPPSLRGSTEAFF. The DNA for the CDR3 is TGTGCCAGCTCACCACCGAGTCTAAGGGGTAGCACTGAAGCTTTCTTT.